This T cell receptor beta chain came from a study of early T cells in non-severe SARS-CoV-2 infection. At the level of the study: The sequenced material was bulk RNA from unsorted whole blood, and its chains were unpaired.

Germline loops: CDR1 SGHRS, CDR2 YFSETQ. CDR3 length equals 14 residues. V was pared by 1 base and J by 2 bases, with 4 bases between. The study's findings and limits: The VDJdb matching leaned toward anti-spike CD8 responses and overlooked private and CD4 specificities.

Ten or more counts support this clonotype. Its antigen is as yet unknown. TCRdb passed the 5' RACE reads through MiXCR, listing each CDR3 protein once. The table records 17,000 or so distinct CDR3 sequences, about 6% of them present only once. The material was whole blood, obtained at baseline. The receptor's source is an adult who was a healthcare worker with PCR-confirmed SARS-CoV-2 infection or an uninfected control (not recorded which). The rearrangement links TRBV5-1 to TRBJ2-6; D gene ambiguous. The DNA of the CDR3 is TGCGCCAGCAGCTTGTTTCCTGGGGCCAACGTCCTGACTTTC. Translation: CASSLFPGANVLTF.